This T cell receptor (beta chain) is from a study of CXCR3-negative and CXCR3-positive naive CD8 T cells. This CDR3 contains 14 residues. Germline values: CDR1 SGHAT, CDR2 FQNNGV. Carrying UMI labels, the TRB cDNA libraries were prepared through 5' RACE. TCRdb re-called the 5' RACE reads, yielding one record per CDR3 amino acid sequence without DNA. The repertoire shows fewer than 80,000 distinct CDR3 sequences; the top ten hold around 4%. Cells classed as naive CD8+ T cells were CD45RO-CCR7+CD27+CD95-. Sequencing was performed on naive CXCR3- CD8+ T cells from blood. Subset defined: CD45RO-CCR7+CD27+CD95- naive CD8+ T cells lacking CXCR3 (TNR3-). J is TRBJ2-7 and V is TRBV11-2; without DNA, the TCRdb call of TRBD2 cannot be checked. The sequence derives from a human donor in good health. Some clones in this sample may be carry-over from other donors' samples. The CDR3 protein is CACQRSGGALEQYF. The full variable domain, with the rest looked up from reference TRBV11-2 and TRBJ2-7, is EAGVAQSPRYKIIEKRQSVAFWCNPISGHATLYWYQQILGQGPKLLIQFQNNGVVDDSQLPKDRFSAERLKGVDSTLKIQPAKLEDSAVYLCACQRSGGALEQYFGPGTRLTVT.